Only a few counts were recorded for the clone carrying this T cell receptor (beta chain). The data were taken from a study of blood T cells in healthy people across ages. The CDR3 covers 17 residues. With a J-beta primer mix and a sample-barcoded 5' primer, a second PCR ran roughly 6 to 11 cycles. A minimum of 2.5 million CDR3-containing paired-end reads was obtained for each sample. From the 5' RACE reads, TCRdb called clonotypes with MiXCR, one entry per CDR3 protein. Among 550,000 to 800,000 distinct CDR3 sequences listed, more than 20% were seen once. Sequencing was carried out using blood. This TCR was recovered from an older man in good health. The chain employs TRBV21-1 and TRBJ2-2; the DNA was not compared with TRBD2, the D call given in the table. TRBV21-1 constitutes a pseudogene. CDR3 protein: CASSKVVAGVSTGELFF. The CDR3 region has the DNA TGTGCCAGCAGCAAAGTGGTAGCGGGAGTCAGCACCGGGGAGCTGTTTTTT.